The 23 T cell receptor beta chains reported below all come from one sample, sequenced in a study of Graves' ophthalmopathy and Graves' hyperthyroidism. Amplification targeted the TCR beta CDR3 regions, with RNA transcripts as the source material. The first round was an RT-PCR with HTBI primers, and the second round was a multiplex PCR. TCRdb redid the calling of the multiplex PCR reads with MiXCR, one entry per CDR3 protein. The table lists over a million distinct CDR3 sequences, approximately 35% of them singletons, with 11% in the top ten. The sample was peripheral blood or thyroid tissue (not recorded which). The source of these receptors is an adult man with Graves' hyperthyroidism.

As concerns this clonotype: This clone may be a read error of a much larger clone one base away. V gene TRBV10-2 combines with J gene TRBJ2-5, with TRBD2 matching over 9 bases. Germline CDR1 reads WSHSY; CDR2 reads SAAADI. V was pared by 2 bases and J by 5 bases, with 12 bases of the junction left unmatched. CDR3 length equals 17 residues. Here the CDR3 DNA reads TGCGCCAGCAGTGAGCCCTTCCCGGGACTAGCTTGGGAGACCCAGTACTTC. This translates into CASSEPFPGLAWETQYF.

V and J are TRBV6-1 and TRBJ1-1; TRBD1 might be the D (6 bases). The CDR3 is 13 residues long. The germline CDR1 and CDR2 sequences are MNHNS and SASEGT. V was pared by 9 bases and J by 0 bases, with 11 bases between. The CDR3 region is CASEWGLNTEAFF. The CDR3 nucleotides read TGTGCCAGTGAGTGGGGGCTGAACACTGAAGCTTTCTTT.

In regard to this clonotype: A much larger clone differs by one base, so this may be a read error. V gene TRBV7-9 combines with J gene TRBJ2-7, with D possibly TRBD2 on 6 matching bases. Per the germline V gene, CDR1 is SEHNR and CDR2 is FQNEAQ (reference sequence). The CDR3 spans 15 residues. CDR3 bases: TGTGCCAGCAGCTTAGCAAAGGGAGGCTCCTGCGAGCAGTACTTC. This translates into CASSLAKGGSCEQYF. The whole variable domain, filled in from reference TRBV7-9 and TRBJ2-7, reads DTGVSQNPRHKITKRGQNVTFRCDPISEHNRLYWYRQTLGQGPEFLTYFQNEAQLEKSRLLSDRFSAERPKGSFSTLEIQRTEQGDSAMYLCASSLAKGGSCEQYFGPGTRLTVT.

The V call is TRBV9, the J call TRBJ1-6; D remains unclear. Germline CDR1 is SGDLS and CDR2 is YYNGEE. CDR3 length equals 16 residues. The germline V and J ends were trimmed by 0 bases and 0 bases, with 7 bases remaining between them. The CDR3 DNA sequence: TGTGCCAGCAGCGTAGGGATGAGCTCCTATAATTCACCCCTCCACTTT. This codes for CASSVGMSSYNSPLHF.

This clonotype was counted between two and nine times. The gene calls are TRBV28 and TRBJ2-7; TRBD1 aligns across 7 bases. This CDR3 has 13 amino acids. Germline CDR1 is MDHEN and CDR2 is SYDVKM. After removal of 8 bases from V and 4 bases from J, the junction contained 8 bases not matched to a gene. The CDR3 spells CASQRQGLYEQYF. The CDR3, as DNA: TGTGCCAGCCAGAGACAGGGCTTATACGAGCAGTACTTC.

On this clonotype itself: Being one base from a much bigger clone, this may be a read error. The V and J genes are TRBV20-1 and TRBJ2-7; D perhaps matches TRBD2 (6 bases). The CDR3 length is 15 residues. CDR1 is DFQATT and CDR2 is SNEGSKA in the germline V gene (reference sequence). The CDR3 DNA is TGCAGTGCTAGAGATGGCAACGGGGGATCCTACGGGCAGTACTTC. Translation gives CSARDGNGGSYGQYF.

This clonotype was seen repeatedly, ten times or more. V usage is TRBV5-8 and J usage is TRBJ2-5; D is uncertain. In germline, CDR1 is SGHTS, CDR2 YDEGEE. V lost 3 bases to trimming and J lost 5 bases, with 14 bases between them. The CDR3 has 14 amino acids. The CDR3 loop reads CASSSRAQWETQYF. Here the CDR3 DNA reads TGTGCCAGCAGCTCACGGGCCCAGTGGGAGACCCAGTACTTC.

This chain uses TRBV12-3 or TRBV12-4 with TRBJ2-7; 10 bases map to TRBD2. The CDR3 has 15 amino acids. The trim removed 6 bases at V and 4 bases at J, leaving 9 bases unmatched. CDR3 nucleotides: TGTGCCAGCAGCCCTCTAGCGGGAGTGGGTTACGAGCAGTACTTC. Protein product: CASSPLAGVGYEQYF.

This clonotype was found a few times. The chain is built from TRBV28 and TRBJ1-5; D may be TRBD1 (5 bases). The CDR3 extends over 13 amino acids. Looked up from germline, CDR1 is MDHEN and CDR2 is SYDVKM. V lost 7 bases, J lost 6 bases, and 13 bases lay in between. The CDR3 DNA reads as TGTGCCAGCACCTTGGGGGTCTCTCAGCCCCAGCATTTT. It is translated as CASTLGVSQPQHF.

CDR3 DNA sequence: TGTGCCAGCAGTCCCCGCCCACAGGGGCAACCCAGGCCCCTCCACTTT. Translated, it gives CASSPRPQGQPRPLHF. This sequence joins TRBV27 and TRBJ1-6; 7 nucleotides agree with TRBD1. The CDR3 runs 16 residues. V was pared by 5 bases and J by 13 bases, with 17 bases of the junction left unmatched. In germline, CDR1 is MNHEY, CDR2 SMNVEV (reference sequence).

In the case of this clonotype: At one boundary the junction diverges from the germline segment, which might be a read error. This chain connects TRBV7-8 to TRBJ1-1; the match to TRBD1 covers 10 bases. CDR1 and CDR2 from the germline V gene are SGHVS and FQNEAQ. The CDR3 covers 13 residues. CDR3 residues: CASMGQGNTEALF. DNA for the CDR3: TGTGCCAGCATGGGACAGGGGAACACTGAAGCTCTCTTT.

With regard to this clonotype: A read error may explain this, as a much larger clone is one base away. The V and J genes are TRBV3-1 and TRBJ2-7; the D is unclear. This CDR3 is 10 amino acids long. The germline V gene has CDR1 LGHDT and CDR2 YNNKEL (reference sequence). CDR3 DNA sequence: TGTGCCAGCAGCCAATACGGGCAGTACTTC. Residues: CASSQYGQYF.

This clonotype was picked up many times. This chain links TRBV6-1 with TRBJ2-7, with TRBD1 matching 9 bases. This CDR3 comprises 14 residues. Germline CDR1 is MNHNS and CDR2 is SASEGT. The trim removed 7 bases at V and 4 bases at J, leaving 8 bases unmatched. The DNA of the CDR3 is TGTGCCAGCATCCGGGACAGGGATTTTTACGAGCAGTACTTC. Its protein product is CASIRDRDFYEQYF.

This clonotype has a count of ten or more. V usage is TRBV20-1 and J usage is TRBJ1-2; D is ambiguous. Between the trimmed V and J ends, which lost 6 bases and 3 bases, there was a span of 5 bases. CDR3 length: 10 residues. The germline gives CDR1 DFQATT, CDR2 SNEGSKA (reference sequence). CDR3 protein: CSAVYYGYTF. DNA of the CDR3: TGCAGTGCCGTTTACTATGGCTACACCTTC.

This clonotype came up once. The genes are TRBV7-9 and TRBJ2-7, with unresolved D. The last part of the DNA fits TRBJ2-5 better; the J call may be wrong. The germline V gene encodes CDR1 SEHNR and CDR2 FQNEAQ (reference sequence). The CDR3 consists of 15 residues. Written as DNA, the CDR3 is TGTGCCAGCAGCTTACTGTACCGGATCCAAGAGACCCAGTACTTC. Protein: CASSLLYRIQETQYF.

In this sample, this clonotype turned up many times. V usage is TRBV6-5 and J usage is TRBJ1-5; D unclear. The V and J ends lost 2 bases and 3 bases respectively, with 8 bases between them. The CDR3 runs to 14 residues. Germline V CDR1 and CDR2: MNHEY, SVGAGI. The CDR3 region has the DNA TGTGCCAGCAGTTACCGAATGAACAATCAGCCCCAGCATTTT. Its translation is CASSYRMNNQPQHF.

Ten or more counts support this clonotype. The junction and the germline gene differ at one end; a read error may be behind it. The V and J genes are TRBV4-3 and TRBJ1-5; a weak D match, TRBD1 (5 bases). This CDR3 contains 13 residues. CDR1 is LGHNA and CDR2 is YSLEER in the germline V gene. The CDR3 DNA reads as TGTGCCAGCAGCCAAGGTCAGGGTCAGCCCCAGCATTTT. Protein sequence: CASSQGQGQPQHF.

This chain connects TRBV14 to TRBJ2-5; a weak D match, TRBD1 (5 bases). The CDR3 loop spans 15 amino acids. V was cut by 4 bases and J by 5 bases, with 17 bases left in between. Germline CDR1 and CDR2: SGHDN and FVKESK. The CDR3 nucleotides are TGTGCCAGCAGCCCCACAGGACCTCTCGGGGAGACCCAGTACTTC. Translated: CASSPTGPLGETQYF.

In its sample, this clonotype was seen once. Relative to the germline gene, one junction end is altered; a read error may explain this. The chain carries TRBV10-3 and TRBJ2-7; 11 bases fit TRBD1. The germline V gene encodes CDR1 ENHRY and CDR2 SYGVKD. The CDR3 loop spans 16 amino acids. CDR3: CASSYSLRTGGHEQYF. The CDR3 DNA is TGTGCCAGCAGTTACTCACTACGGACAGGGGGCCACGAGCAGTACTTC.

The rearrangement uses TRBV7-8 and TRBJ1-1; TRBD1 aligns across 10 bases. There are 13 residues in the CDR3. The J segment lost 11 bases and the V segment lost 6 bases, leaving 9 bases of the junction unmatched. From germline, CDR1 is SGHVS and CDR2 FQNEAQ. CDR3: CASRSGTGAGAFF. The CDR3, as DNA: TGTGCCAGCAGGTCTGGGACAGGGGCGGGCGCTTTCTTT.

As regards this clonotype: A junction end diverges from the germline sequence, so it may reflect a read error. This chain links TRBV6-6 with TRBJ1-1; the D is unclear. Germline CDR1 is MNHNY and CDR2 is SVGAGI (reference sequence). The CDR3 loop spans 15 amino acids. CDR3 coding DNA: TGTGCCGGCAGCTCATTTGGACGGAAGAACACTGAAGCTTTCTTT. It translates to CAGSSFGRKNTEAFF.

This rearrangement joins TRBV20-1 to TRBJ1-5; TRBD1 agrees at 8 bases. The CDR3 is 14 amino acids. Germline trimming cut 4 bases from V and 1 base from J; bases unmatched to any gene: 3. The germline gives CDR1 DFQATT, CDR2 SNEGSKA (reference sequence). CDR3 region: CSAKRQGSNQPQHF. The DNA for the CDR3 is TGCAGTGCTAAGAGACAGGGGAGCAATCAGCCCCAGCATTTT.

This clonotype was detected only a few times. The V call is TRBV20-1, the J call TRBJ2-7; the D gene could be TRBD1 or TRBD2 (5 bases each). The CDR3 runs to 15 residues. Germline lookup yields CDR1 DFQATT and CDR2 SNEGSKA (reference sequence). Trimming cost V 0 bases and J 5 bases, with 17 bases left between them. CDR3 sequence reads: CSARDAGTFRDEQYF. In nucleotides, the CDR3 is TGCAGTGCTAGAGATGCCGGGACCTTCCGGGACGAGCAGTACTTC.